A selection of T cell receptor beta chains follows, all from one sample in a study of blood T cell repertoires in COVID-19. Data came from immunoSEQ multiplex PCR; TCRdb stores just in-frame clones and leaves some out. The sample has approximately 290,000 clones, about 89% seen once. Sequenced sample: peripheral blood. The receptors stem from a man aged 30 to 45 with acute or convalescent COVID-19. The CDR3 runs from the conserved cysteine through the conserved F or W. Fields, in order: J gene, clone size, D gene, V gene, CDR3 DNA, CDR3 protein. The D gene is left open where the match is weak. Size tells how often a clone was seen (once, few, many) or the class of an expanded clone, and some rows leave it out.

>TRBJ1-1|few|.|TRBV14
TGTGCCAGCAGCCAAGATAGGCAGGGTAGAGCTTTCTTT
CASSQDRQGRAFF
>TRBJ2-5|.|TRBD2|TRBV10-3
TGTGCCATGGCAATGGGGGGGAGCCAAGAGACCCAGTACTTC
CAMAMGGSQETQYF
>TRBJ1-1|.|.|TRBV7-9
TGTGCCAGCAGCCCGGGACTGGGGAATTTCTTT
CASSPGLGNFF
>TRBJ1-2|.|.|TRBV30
TGTGCCTGGAGTCCGGAGGTCCACTATGGCTACACCTTC
CAWSPEVHYGYTF
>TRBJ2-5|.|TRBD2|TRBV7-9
TGTGCCAGCAGCGTCGGGGGGAGAGAGACCCAGTACTTC
CASSVGGRETQYF
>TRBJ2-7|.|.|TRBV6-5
TGTGCCAGGGAAGGAGTCGTGTTGAGGGAGCAGTACTTC
CAREGVVLREQYF
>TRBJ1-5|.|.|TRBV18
TGTGCCAGCTCACCCCAGGGAAAGGTTCAGCCCCAGCATTTT
CASSPQGKVQPQHF
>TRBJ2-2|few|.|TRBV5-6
TGTGCCAGCAACGGGGTGGGCTACGGGGAGCTGTTTTTT
CASNGVGYGELFF
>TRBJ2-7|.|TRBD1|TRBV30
TGTGCCTGGAGTTGGGGGACAGTTAAATCCTACGAGCAGTACTTC
CAWSWGTVKSYEQYF
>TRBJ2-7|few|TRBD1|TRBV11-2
TGTGCCAGCAGCCGGACACAGGGGGCCTTCCACGAGCAGTACTTC
CASSRTQGAFHEQYF
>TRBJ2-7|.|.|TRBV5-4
TGTGCCAGCAGTCCGATTACAGGGAAAGGCGGGGAGCAGTACTTC
CASSPITGKGGEQYF
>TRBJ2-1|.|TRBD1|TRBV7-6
TGTGCCAGCACCGAATGGACAGGGAATGGCAATGAGCAGTTCTTC
CASTEWTGNGNEQFF
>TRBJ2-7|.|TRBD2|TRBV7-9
TGTGCCAGCAGCTTAGCCAGGACTAGCGTAATAACCTACGAGCAGTACTTC
CASSLARTSVITYEQYF
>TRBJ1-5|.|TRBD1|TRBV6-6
TGTGCCAGCGGGGGACAGGGCCATCAGCCCCAGCATTTT
CASGGQGHQPQHF
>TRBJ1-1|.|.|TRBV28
TGTGCCATCAAACCTCCGAGGGAGAACACTGAAGCTTTCTTT
CAIKPPRENTEAFF
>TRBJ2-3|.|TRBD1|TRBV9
TGTGCCAGCAGCTTGGACAGGCGAGTTACAGATACGCAGTATTTT
CASSLDRRVTDTQYF
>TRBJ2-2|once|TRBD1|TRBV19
TGTGCCAGTAGATACAGGGGGAACACCGGGGAGCTGTTTTTT
CASRYRGNTGELFF
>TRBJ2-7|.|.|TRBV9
TGTGCCAGCAGCGTAAGCGGTTTCTCCTACGAGCAGTACTTC
CASSVSGFSYEQYF
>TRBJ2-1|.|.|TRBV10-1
TGCGCCAGCAGTGAGTCAAGACTAGGGTCGCTTGAGCAGTTCTTC
CASSESRLGSLEQFF
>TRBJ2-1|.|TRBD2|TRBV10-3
TGTGCCATCAGTGAGTCCGGGATTGCGGGAGGTTACAATGAGCAGTTCTTC
CAISESGIAGGYNEQFF
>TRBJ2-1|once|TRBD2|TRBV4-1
TGCGCCAGCAGCCCTCCTAGCGGGAGTGGCGCCTACAATGAGCAGTTCTTC
CASSPPSGSGAYNEQFF
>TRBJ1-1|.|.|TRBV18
TGTGCCAGCTCACCACGGGACTCAAACACTGAAGCTTTCTTT
CASSPRDSNTEAFF
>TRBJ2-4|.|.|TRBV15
TGTGCCACCAGCAGAGAGGGGCTAGCCAAAAACATTCAGTACTTC
CATSREGLAKNIQYF
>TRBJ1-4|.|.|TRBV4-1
TGCGCCAGCAGCCAAGGAAGGGGCAGGACCTTTAATGAAAAACTGTTTTTT
CASSQGRGRTFNEKLFF
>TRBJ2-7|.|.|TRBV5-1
TGCGCCAGCAGCTTGGTTGGTCAGGGGCCTCCCTACGAGCAGTACTTC
CASSLVGQGPPYEQYF
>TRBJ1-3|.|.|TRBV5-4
TGTGCCAGCAGCTTGGGGGCCCCGACGGACACCATATATTTT
CASSLGAPTDTIYF